The 13 T cell receptor beta chains in this list originate from one sample, sequenced in a study of T cells in Graves' hyperthyroidism and ophthalmopathy (dated by TCRdb to the late 2010s). Libraries came from multiplex PCR. The sample was run on an Illumina HiSeq 2000. The TCR beta CDR3 regions were amplified from RNA transcripts. A first-round RT-PCR of the TCR CDR3 used the HTBI primer set with the Qiagen OneStep RT-PCR kit. In-frame beta chains were kept once TCRdb had trimmed the public reads at Q25 with fastp and called clones with MiXCR. Each entry merges the rows of one CDR3 protein and shows their most common DNA and genes. The sample profile shows roughly 290,000 distinct CDR3 sequences; roughly 13% of them were found once. The ten largest clones capture approximately 8.6% of the sample. What was sequenced was blood. Receptors originate from a woman aged 25-40 years with Graves' hyperthyroidism that later progressed to Graves' ophthalmopathy.

This clonotype was seen many times. The chain couples TRBV20-1 to TRBJ1-6; D might be TRBD1 (6 bases). Germline V lookup: CDR1 DFQATT, CDR2 SNEGSKA (reference sequence). V was pared by 3 bases and J by 6 bases, with 15 bases between. CDR3 length equals 15 residues. CDR3 nucleotides: TGCAGTGCTAGTGAGGACTGGGGGCTTAATTCACCCCTCCACTTT. As protein: CSASEDWGLNSPLHF.

This chain links TRBV18 with TRBJ1-6; tentatively, D is TRBD1 (5 bases). This CDR3 contains 16 residues. CDR1 is KGHSH, CDR2 LQKENI, per germline. V lost 5 bases to trimming and J lost 0 bases, with 11 bases between them. DNA of the CDR3: TGTGCCAGCTCAGGGGCCGGGAGCTCCTATAATTCACCCCTCCACTTT. Translating gives CASSGAGSSYNSPLHF. Full variable domain (outside the CDR3, taken from reference TRBV18 and TRBJ1-6): NAGVMQNPRHLVRRRGQEARLRCSPMKGHSHVYWYRQLPEEGLKFMVYLQKENIIDESGMPKERFSAEFPKEGPSILRIQQVVRGDSAAYFCASSGAGSSYNSPLHFGNGTRLTVT.

This clonotype was detected many times. V gene TRBV28 combines with J gene TRBJ1-5, with unresolved D. Germline loops: CDR1 MDHEN, CDR2 SYDVKM. Trimming cost V 5 bases and J 4 bases, with 12 bases left between them. This CDR3 has 14 residues. CDR3 nucleotide sequence: TGTGCCAGCAGTCCCGGGATGAGGAATCAGCCCCAGCATTTT. Translating it yields CASSPGMRNQPQHF.

This clonotype was seen only a few times. This chain uses TRBV19 with TRBJ2-1; the match to TRBD2 covers 10 bases. The V gene's germline CDR1 is LNHDA and CDR2 SQIVND (reference sequence). Losses at the gene ends were 11 bases for V and 9 bases for J; bases not matched to a gene: 16. The length of the CDR3 is 15 residues. This CDR3 reads CASGGWASGRGEQFF. The CDR3 DNA is TGTGCCTCCGGAGGGTGGGCTAGCGGGAGAGGTGAGCAGTTCTTC.

The CDR3 nucleotides are TGTGCCAGCAGTCCGGTTTGGACACTCTATAATTCACCCCTCCACTTT. It specifies CASSPVWTLYNSPLHF. The rearrangement links TRBV6-1 to TRBJ1-6; D may be TRBD1 (5 bases). There are 16 residues in the CDR3. Germline V CDR1 and CDR2: MNHNS, SASEGT. Trimming cost V 5 bases and J 3 bases, with 14 bases left between them.

This clonotype came up many times. The genes are TRBV27 and TRBJ2-7; 7 bases are shared with TRBD1. J lost 3 bases, V lost 3 bases, and 8 bases had no gene match. The CDR3 has 15 residues. Germline values: CDR1 MNHEY, CDR2 SMNVEV (reference sequence). CDR3 coding DNA: TGTGCCAGCAGTTTCCTCCGGGGACAGAACTACGAGCAGTACTTC. Translating gives CASSFLRGQNYEQYF.

This clonotype occurred a few times. The V call is TRBV19, the J call TRBJ2-7; D not certain. There are 15 residues in the CDR3. Germline V gives CDR1 LNHDA, CDR2 SQIVND (reference sequence). The V and J ends lost 4 bases and 5 bases respectively, with 18 bases between them. The CDR3 sequence: CASSTPTRPANEQYF. The CDR3 nucleotides read TGTGCCAGTAGTACTCCGACCCGGCCGGCGAACGAGCAGTACTTC.

This clonotype was detected ten times or more. J is TRBJ1-2 and V is TRBV24-1; weak D call: TRBD1 (6 bases). V lost 4 bases, J lost 6 bases, and 14 bases lay in between. This CDR3 contains 14 residues. The V gene's germline CDR1 is KGHDR and CDR2 SFDVKD. Here the CDR3 DNA reads TGTGCCACCAGTGACTCTGACAGGTTCAATGGCTACACCTTC. It codes for CATSDSDRFNGYTF.

This clonotype was found many times. The chain employs TRBV6-6 and TRBJ2-7; 8 nucleotides align to TRBD2. Per the germline V gene, CDR1 is MNHNY and CDR2 is SVGAGI (reference sequence). The CDR3 totals 14 residues. The V segment lost 2 bases and the J segment 2 bases; nucleotides outside the gene matches: 2. The CDR3 DNA sequence: TGTGCCAGCAGTTACGCTAGCGGGCCCTACGAGCAGTACTTC. Residues: CASSYASGPYEQYF.

The rearrangement joins TRBV5-6 to TRBJ2-5; no clear D. Germline V gene sequence: CDR1 SGHDT, CDR2 YYEEEE. Trimming removed 2 bases from V and 4 bases from J, with 12 bases in between. This CDR3 is built from 14 residues. CDR3 bases: TGTGCCAGCAGCTTTGTCTCCTCTAGAGAGACCCAGTACTTC. Amino acid sequence: CASSFVSSRETQYF.

As to this clonotype: A much larger clonotype is one base distant, so this may be a read error. The chain employs TRBV20-1 and TRBJ1-2; D perhaps matches TRBD1 (6 bases). The germline V and J ends were trimmed by 5 bases and 7 bases, with 23 bases remaining between them. CDR1 is DFQATT and CDR2 is SNEGSKA in the germline V gene (reference sequence). CDR3 length equals 15 residues. The CDR3 protein is CSAGGGSGEYGGYTF. The CDR3 DNA is TGCAGTGCTGGAGGAGGGTCAGGGGAGTATGGTGGCTACACCTTC.

This clonotype was counted many times. The genes are TRBV6-2 or TRBV6-3 and TRBJ1-1; D is undetermined. V lost 8 bases and J lost 5, with 15 bases in between. Germline CDR1 and CDR2: MNHEY and SVGEGT. CDR3 size: 13 residues. As DNA, the CDR3 is TGTGCCAGCGGCGACGGCCCGCGAACTGAAGCTTTCTTT. It specifies CASGDGPRTEAFF.

This clonotype appeared many times. The gene calls are TRBV7-9 and TRBJ2-5, with D maybe TRBD1 (7 bases). Germline V gene data show CDR1 as SEHNR and CDR2 as FQNEAQ (reference sequence). Trimming stripped 2 bases from V and 5 bases from J, with 15 bases between. CDR3 length: 15 residues. CDR3 in DNA: TGTGCCAGCAGCTTAAGGCAGGGGGGCCGGGAGACCCAGTACTTC. Translation gives CASSLRQGGRETQYF.